This is a list of T cell receptor beta chains from one sample in a study of blood T cell repertoires in COVID-19. Method: immunoSEQ multiplex PCR; TCRdb's copy keeps in-frame clones and lacks some. The sample consists of 140,000 to 150,000 clones, roughly 84% of them appearing once. The sequenced material came from PBMCs or T cells enriched from blood (not recorded which). The receptors were gathered from a woman in her forties or fifties who had been exposed to COVID-19. Each CDR3 is given with its conserved first and last residue. The order of the fields is CDR3 length, V gene, J gene, CDR3 protein.

length: 15
V: TRBV5-6
J: TRBJ2-7
CDR3: CASSGTSGLTYEQYF

length: 11
V: TRBV6-5
J: TRBJ1-2
CDR3: CASSRDYGYTF

length: 16
V: TRBV11-2
J: TRBJ1-2
CDR3: CASSLEPTGGVFGYTF

length: 14
V: TRBV4-1
J: TRBJ2-1
CDR3: CASSQERGRNEQFF

length: 14
V: TRBV7-2
J: TRBJ2-2
CDR3: CASSFTRGTGELFF

length: 14
V: TRBV27
J: TRBJ1-2
CDR3: CASSPGAPHYGYTF

length: 15
V: TRBV7-9
J: TRBJ2-1
CDR3: CASRPRRLGLYEQFF

length: 16
V: TRBV24-1
J: TRBJ2-3
CDR3: CATSDPRTGGTDTQYF

length: 14
V: TRBV4-2
J: TRBJ2-2
CDR3: CASSPHSKDGELFF

length: 16
V: TRBV7-9
J: TRBJ2-3
CDR3: CASSSPGLAGGNTQYF

length: 16
V: TRBV7-2
J: TRBJ1-5
CDR3: CASSLGGLLVRQPQHF

length: 14
V: TRBV19
J: TRBJ2-5
CDR3: CASSGAQGGEAQYF

length: 17
V: TRBV4-1
J: TRBJ1-5
CDR3: CASSQDPGVFNRQPQHF

length: 14
V: TRBV5-1
J: TRBJ1-4
CDR3: CASSLSRGDEKLFF

length: 15
V: TRBV6-4
J: TRBJ2-2
CDR3: CASSPSGSDTGELFF

length: 14
V: TRBV6-4
J: TRBJ2-2
CDR3: CASTGQGGTGELFF

length: 15
V: TRBV5-8
J: TRBJ1-5
CDR3: CASSFTGGRNQPQHF

length: 16
V: TRBV5-1
J: TRBJ2-1
CDR3: CASSFRTGGYYNEQFF

length: 14
V: TRBV18
J: TRBJ1-5
CDR3: CASSPPSGNQPQHF

length: 15
V: TRBV28
J: TRBJ1-6
CDR3: CASSFAQGPGSPLHF

length: 13
V: TRBV4-3
J: TRBJ2-5
CDR3: CASSQGLLETQYF

length: 14
V: TRBV5-1
J: TRBJ1-5
CDR3: CASSWDLGGQPQHF

length: 13
V: TRBV6-5
J: TRBJ2-5
CDR3: CASSPNHGLAGYF

length: 15
V: TRBV11-2
J: TRBJ1-4
CDR3: CASSRMGQGNEKLFF

length: 15
V: TRBV10-3
J: TRBJ1-4
CDR3: CAISEFRGPNEKLFF

length: 15
V: TRBV3-1/TRBV3-2
J: TRBJ2-2
CDR3: CASSHWTGGFGELFF

length: 12
V: TRBV5-4
J: TRBJ1-4
CDR3: CASSFLGEKLFF

length: 13
V: TRBV2
J: TRBJ1-2
CDR3: CASRTGGLGGYTF